The sequence of this T cell receptor (beta chain) was determined in a study of blood T cell repertoires in COVID-19 (TCRdb year 2020). Regarding the study in general: Collaborator samples came from the United States, Italy and Spain and covered acute and convalescent phases of COVID-19. HLA class I and class II types, where available, came from metadata supplied by the sample provider rather than from assay-based typing. The repertoires were made available in a free public database intended to serve as a resource for research on the immune response to SARS-CoV-2. The sample metadata nearly always contained a de-identified subject ID, COVID-19 status, age in years and sex. Samples came from the ongoing ImmuneRACE study (first 160 participants) plus 1,254 subjects from 6 global collaborators. The prospective study material was composed of cDNA or gDNA derived from T cells, B-cell-depleted T cells, or PBMCs. Deeply sampled blood TCRbeta repertoires from subjects exposed to, actively infected with, or recovered from COVID-19 were included in the dataset. Overall study outcomes, separate from this receptor: The amount of clinical and demographic metadata varied by source and participant and was provided uncurated.

With regard to this clone: Its antigen has not been determined. Base-call qualities are not available, and no considerably larger clone is one nucleotide away.

TCRbeta CDR3 regions were amplified from genomic DNA using the immunoSEQ Assay, a bias-controlled multiplex PCR. On the study's bioinformatics: Within the assay, amplification of reference gene primers was used to estimate how many nucleated cells each sample contained. To quantify the absolute abundance of each unique TCRbeta CDR3 rearrangement, sequence reads were collapsed and filtered. For each sample, productive Simpson clonality was calculated as the square root of Simpson's diversity index across productive rearrangements. Imported from immuneACCESS, the table was reduced by TCRdb to in-frame sequences with V and J called. These copies leave out some clones; in studies compared against another copy, an unresolved V gene accounts for under half, and the cause of the remainder is not known. The V and J calls and the clone size are those of that table, but D and trimming were determined from the DNA. For this sample there are 250,000 to 300,000 clones; more than 85% appear just once. The ten largest clones add up to 3.6% of the sample.

Inclusive of the bounding cysteine and phenylalanine, the CDR3 is 15 residues long. Only the CDR3 region is kept as DNA, spanning 45 bases read in frame from base 1. V is cut back by 6 bases and J by 2 bases, with 5 bases in the junction unmatched. From a lookup of the germline V gene, CDR1 and CDR2 are SGHTA and FQGTGA. Whole blood was collected in K2EDTA tubes by collaborating institutions according to the institutions' own protocols. For TCRbeta analysis, collaborator samples were shipped as frozen whole blood, as isolated PBMCs, or as DNA extracted from either sample type. This receptor was identified in a man aged 18-30 years with active or convalescent COVID-19. Sequenced sample: peripheral blood. The chain joins TRBV7-3 to TRBJ2-3, and TRBD2 aligns with 10 junction nucleotides. The nucleotide sequence is given as TGTGCCAGCAGTAGCGGGAGGAGCCCCACAGATACGCAGTATTTT. This sequence encodes CASSSGRSPTDTQYF.